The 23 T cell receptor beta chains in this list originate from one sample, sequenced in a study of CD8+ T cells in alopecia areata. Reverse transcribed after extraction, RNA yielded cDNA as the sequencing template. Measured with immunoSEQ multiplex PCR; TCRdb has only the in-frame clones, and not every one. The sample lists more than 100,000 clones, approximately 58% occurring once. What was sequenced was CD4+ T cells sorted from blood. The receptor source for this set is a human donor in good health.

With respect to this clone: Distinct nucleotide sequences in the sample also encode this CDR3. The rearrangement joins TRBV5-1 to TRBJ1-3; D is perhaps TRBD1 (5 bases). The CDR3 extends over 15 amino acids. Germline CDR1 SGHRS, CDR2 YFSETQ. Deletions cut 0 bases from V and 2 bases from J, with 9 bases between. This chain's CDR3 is CASSLGQGAGNTIYF. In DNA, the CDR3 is TGCGCCAGCAGCTTGGGCCAGGGAGCTGGAAACACCATATATTTT.

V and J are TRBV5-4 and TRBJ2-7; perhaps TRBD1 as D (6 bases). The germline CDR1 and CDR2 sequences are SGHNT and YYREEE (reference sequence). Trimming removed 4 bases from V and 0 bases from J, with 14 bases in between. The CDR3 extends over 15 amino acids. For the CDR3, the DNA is TGTGCCAGCAGCACCCAGACAGGACTCTCCTACGAGCAGTACTTC. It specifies CASSTQTGLSYEQYF.

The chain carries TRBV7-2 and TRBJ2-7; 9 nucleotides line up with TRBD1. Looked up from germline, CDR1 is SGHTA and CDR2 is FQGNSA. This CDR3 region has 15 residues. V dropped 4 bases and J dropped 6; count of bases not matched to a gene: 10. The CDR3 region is CASSWTRDREGEQYF. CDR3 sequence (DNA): TGTGCCAGCAGCTGGACCAGGGACAGGGAGGGCGAGCAGTACTTC.

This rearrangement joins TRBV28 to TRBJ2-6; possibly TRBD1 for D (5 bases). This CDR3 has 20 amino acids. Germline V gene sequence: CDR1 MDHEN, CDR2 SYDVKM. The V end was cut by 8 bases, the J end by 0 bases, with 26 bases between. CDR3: CASSNALGQAKGSGANVLTF. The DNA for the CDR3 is TGTGCCAGCTCTAACGCATTGGGGCAGGCAAAGGGCTCTGGGGCCAACGTCCTGACTTTC.

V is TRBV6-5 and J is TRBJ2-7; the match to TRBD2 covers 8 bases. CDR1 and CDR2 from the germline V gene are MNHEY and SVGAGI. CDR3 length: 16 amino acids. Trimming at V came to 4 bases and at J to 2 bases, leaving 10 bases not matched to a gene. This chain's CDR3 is CASSSPFSGVTYEQYF. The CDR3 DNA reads TGTGCCAGCAGTTCGCCATTTAGCGGGGTAACCTACGAGCAGTACTTC.

CDR3 protein: CSVYGGNLNTEAFF. The CDR3 DNA is TGCAGCGTTTACGGGGGGAACCTGAACACTGAAGCTTTCTTT. J is TRBJ1-1 and V is TRBV29-1, with D possibly TRBD1 on 5 matching bases. Looked up from germline, CDR1 is SQVTM and CDR2 is ANQGSEA. V gave up 5 bases and J gave up 0 bases, with 13 bases separating them. This CDR3 region has 14 residues.

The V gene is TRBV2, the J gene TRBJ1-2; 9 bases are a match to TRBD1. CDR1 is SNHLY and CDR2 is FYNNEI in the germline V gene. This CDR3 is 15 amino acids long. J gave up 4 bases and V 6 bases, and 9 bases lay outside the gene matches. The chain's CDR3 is CASRHTGTGFYGYTF. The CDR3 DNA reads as TGTGCCAGCAGGCACACCGGGACAGGGTTCTATGGCTACACCTTC.

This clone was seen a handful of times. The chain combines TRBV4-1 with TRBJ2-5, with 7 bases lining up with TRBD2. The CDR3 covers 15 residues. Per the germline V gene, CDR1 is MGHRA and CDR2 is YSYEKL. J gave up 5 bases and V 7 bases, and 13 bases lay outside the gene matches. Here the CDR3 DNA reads TGCGCCAGCACCAGACGGGGGGAGGGTGAGGAGACCCAGTACTTC. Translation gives CASTRRGEGEETQYF.

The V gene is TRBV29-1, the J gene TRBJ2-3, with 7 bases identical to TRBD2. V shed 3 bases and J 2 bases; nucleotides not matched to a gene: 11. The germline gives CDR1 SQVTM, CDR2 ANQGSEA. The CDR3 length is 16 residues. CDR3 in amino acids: CSVEPGERELTDTQYF. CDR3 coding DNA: TGCAGCGTTGAGCCCGGGGAGCGGGAACTCACAGATACGCAGTATTTT.

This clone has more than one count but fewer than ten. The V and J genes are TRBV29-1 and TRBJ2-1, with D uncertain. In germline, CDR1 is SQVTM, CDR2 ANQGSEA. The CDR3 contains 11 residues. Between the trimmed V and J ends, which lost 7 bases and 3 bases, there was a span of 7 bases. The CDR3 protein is CSAVNYNEQFF. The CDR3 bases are TGCAGCGCTGTTAACTACAATGAGCAGTTCTTC.

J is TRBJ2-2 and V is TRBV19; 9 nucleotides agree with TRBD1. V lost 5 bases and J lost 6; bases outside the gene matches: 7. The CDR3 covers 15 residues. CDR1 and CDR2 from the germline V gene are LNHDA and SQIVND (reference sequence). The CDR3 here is CASSRGQGRPGELFF. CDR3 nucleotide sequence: TGTGCCAGTAGTCGAGGACAGGGGCGGCCCGGGGAGCTGTTTTTT.

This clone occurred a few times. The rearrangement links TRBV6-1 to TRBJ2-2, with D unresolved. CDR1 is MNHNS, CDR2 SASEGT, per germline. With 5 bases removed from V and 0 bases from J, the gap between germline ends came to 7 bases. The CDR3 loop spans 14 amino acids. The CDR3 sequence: CASSWLPNTGELFF. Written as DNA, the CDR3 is TGTGCCAGCAGTTGGCTCCCGAACACCGGGGAGCTGTTTTTT.

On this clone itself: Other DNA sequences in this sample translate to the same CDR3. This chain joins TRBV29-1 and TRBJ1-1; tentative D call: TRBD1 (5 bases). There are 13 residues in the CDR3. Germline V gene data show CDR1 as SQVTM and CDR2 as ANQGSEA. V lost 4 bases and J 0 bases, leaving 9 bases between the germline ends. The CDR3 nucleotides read TGCAGCGTTGGGGGACGGGTGAACACTGAAGCTTTCTTT. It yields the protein CSVGGRVNTEAFF.

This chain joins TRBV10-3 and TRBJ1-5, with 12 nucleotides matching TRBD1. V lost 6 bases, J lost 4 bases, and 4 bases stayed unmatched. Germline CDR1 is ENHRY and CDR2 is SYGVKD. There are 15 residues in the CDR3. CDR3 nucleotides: TGTGCCATCAGCCCGGGACAGGGGGCGAATCAGCCCCAGCATTTT. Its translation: CAISPGQGANQPQHF.

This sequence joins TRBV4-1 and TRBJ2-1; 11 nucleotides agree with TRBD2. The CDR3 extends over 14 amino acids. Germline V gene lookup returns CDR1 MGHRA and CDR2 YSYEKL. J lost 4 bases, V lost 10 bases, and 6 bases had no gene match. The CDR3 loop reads CATSTSGGYNEQFF. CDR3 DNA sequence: TGCGCCACCTCAACTAGCGGGGGTTACAATGAGCAGTTCTTC.

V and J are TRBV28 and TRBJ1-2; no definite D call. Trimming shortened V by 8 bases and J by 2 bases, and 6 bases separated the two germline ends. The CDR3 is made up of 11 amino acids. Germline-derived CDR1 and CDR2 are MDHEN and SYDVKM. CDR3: CASQVNYGYTF. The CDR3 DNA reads TGTGCCAGCCAGGTGAACTATGGCTACACCTTC.

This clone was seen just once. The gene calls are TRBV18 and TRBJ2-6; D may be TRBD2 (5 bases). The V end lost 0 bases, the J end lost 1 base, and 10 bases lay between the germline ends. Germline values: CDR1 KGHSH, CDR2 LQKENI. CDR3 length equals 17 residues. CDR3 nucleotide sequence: TGTGCCAGCTCACCACCGTTTAGGAGGTCTGGGGCCAACGTCCTGACTTTC. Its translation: CASSPPFRRSGANVLTF.

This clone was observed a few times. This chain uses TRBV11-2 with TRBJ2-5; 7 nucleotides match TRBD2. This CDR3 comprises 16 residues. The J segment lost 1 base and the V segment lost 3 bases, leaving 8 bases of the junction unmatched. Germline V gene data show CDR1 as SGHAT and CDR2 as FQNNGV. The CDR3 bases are TGTGCCAGCAGCTTGAGGCCTAGCGGTACCCAAGAGACCCAGTACTTC. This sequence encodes CASSLRPSGTQETQYF.

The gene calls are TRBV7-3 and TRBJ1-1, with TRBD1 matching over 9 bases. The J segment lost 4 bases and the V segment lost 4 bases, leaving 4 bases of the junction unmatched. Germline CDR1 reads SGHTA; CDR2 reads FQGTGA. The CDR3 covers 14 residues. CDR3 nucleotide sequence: TGTGCCAGCAGCTCACAGGGGGCGTCCACTGAAGCTTTCTTT. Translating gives CASSSQGASTEAFF.

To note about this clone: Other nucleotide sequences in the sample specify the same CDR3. The CDR3 sequence: CSVGGDQETQYF. CDR3 sequence (DNA): TGCAGCGTTGGAGGAGACCAAGAGACCCAGTACTTC. The chain has TRBV29-1 and TRBJ2-5; D unresolved. The length of the CDR3 is 12 residues. In germline, CDR1 is SQVTM, CDR2 ANQGSEA. V lost 4 bases to trimming and J lost 0 bases, with 6 bases between them.

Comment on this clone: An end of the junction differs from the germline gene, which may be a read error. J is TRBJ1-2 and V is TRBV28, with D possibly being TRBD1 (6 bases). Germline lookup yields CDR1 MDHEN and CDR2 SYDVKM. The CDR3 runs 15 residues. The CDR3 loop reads CTSRPGGGALYGYTF. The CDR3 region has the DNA TGTACCAGCAGGCCCGGAGGGGGGGCGCTCTATGGCTACACCTTC.

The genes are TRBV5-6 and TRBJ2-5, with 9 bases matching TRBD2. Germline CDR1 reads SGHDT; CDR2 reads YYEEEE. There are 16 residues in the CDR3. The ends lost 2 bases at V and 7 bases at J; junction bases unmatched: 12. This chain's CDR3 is CASSLLTGTSSVTQYF. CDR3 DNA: TGTGCCAGCAGCTTACTAACCGGGACTAGCTCGGTGACCCAGTACTTC. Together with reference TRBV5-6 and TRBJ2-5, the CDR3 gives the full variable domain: DAGVTQSPTHLIKTRGQQVTLRCSPKSGHDTVSWYQQALGQGPQFIFQYYEEEERQRGNFPDRFSGHQFPNYSSELNVNALLLGDSALYLCASSLLTGTSSVTQYFGPGTRLLVL.

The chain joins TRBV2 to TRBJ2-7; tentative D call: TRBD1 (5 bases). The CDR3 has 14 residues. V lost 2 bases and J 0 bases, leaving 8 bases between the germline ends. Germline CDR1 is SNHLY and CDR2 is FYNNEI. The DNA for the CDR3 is TGTGCCAGCAGTGAACAGGACAACTCCTACGAGCAGTACTTC. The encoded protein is CASSEQDNSYEQYF.